The present TCR beta chain was sequenced within a study of PD-1 blockade in classical Hodgkin lymphoma. For the study at large: Patients were dosed intravenously with nivolumab at 3 mg/kg every 2 weeks. Whole-study findings and limits: CD8+ TCR diversity did not rise significantly by C4D1, unlike CD4+.

Relapses following autologous stem cell transplantation were seen in all patients, with brentuximab vedotin exposure varying. From germline, CDR1 is SQVTM and CDR2 ANQGSEA. The CDR3 spans 13 residues. The germline V and J ends were trimmed by 2 bases and 7 bases, with 12 bases remaining between them. There are a few counts of this clone. Its antigen is as yet unknown. Generated by immunoSEQ multiplex PCR, the TCRdb table keeps only in-frame clones and is missing some. The repertoire consists of fewer than 25,000 clones, with more than 80% occurring once and the leading ten covering approximately 7.9%.

The sequencing here drew on peripheral blood mononuclear cells (PBMCs), taken before the second cycle of nivolumab. The clonotype originates from a human donor with classical Hodgkin lymphoma. The J gene is TRBJ1-3, the V gene TRBV29-1; a possible D gene is TRBD1 (5 bases). As DNA, the CDR3 is TGCAGCGTTGAATTCCAGGGAAGGAACACCATATATTTT. The encoded protein is CSVEFQGRNTIYF.